The rows below give T cell receptor beta chains drawn from one sample of a study of cytomegalovirus exposure and HLA in healthy donors. Assay: immunoSEQ multiplex PCR; the TCRdb copy retains only in-frame clones and omits some. Of about 87,000 clones listed, 75% to 85% are singletons. The sequenced material came from PBMCs. These receptors originate from a woman in her thirties or forties in good health and CMV-seronegative. The CDR3 runs from the conserved cysteine through the conserved F or W. The D gene is left open where the match is weak. Rows may omit the clone size; those that give it use once, few, many or a size class.

>few|TRBJ2-1|14|TRBV15|NA
CATSETGGYNEQFF
TGTGCCACCAGCGAGACCGGGGGCTACAATGAGCAGTTCTTC
>NA|TRBJ2-7|14|TRBV6-6|TRBD1
CASRAGTGGSEQYF
TGTGCCAGCAGAGCCGGGACAGGGGGCAGCGAGCAGTACTTC
>few|TRBJ1-6|15|TRBV30|NA
CAWSVSRGKPSPLNF
TGTGCCTGGAGTGTGTCGAGGGGGAAGCCTTCACCCCTCAACTTT
>NA|TRBJ1-4|15|TRBV4-1|NA
CASSQDARVGEKLFF
TGCGCCAGCAGCCAAGATGCCAGGGTCGGTGAAAAACTGTTTTTT
>NA|TRBJ1-4|15|TRBV19|TRBD1
CASSALTGEGEKLFF
TGTGCCAGTAGTGCCCTGACAGGGGAAGGTGAAAAACTGTTTTTT
>NA|TRBJ1-2|12|TRBV6-6|NA
CASRGGNYGYTF
TGTGCCAGCAGGGGAGGGAACTATGGCTACACCTTC
>NA|TRBJ2-1|13|TRBV19|NA
CASSIVLSDEQFF
TGTGCCAGTAGTATAGTGCTGTCGGATGAGCAGTTCTTC
>NA|TRBJ2-2|13|TRBV28|TRBD1
CASSWGQIGELFF
TGTGCCAGCAGTTGGGGACAGATCGGGGAGCTGTTTTTT
>NA|TRBJ2-3|15|TRBV15|NA
CATSREGALVDTQYF
TGTGCCACCAGCAGAGAGGGGGCGTTGGTAGATACGCAGTATTTT
>NA|TRBJ2-5|14|TRBV11-2|NA
CASSPLNSEKTQYF
TGTGCCAGCAGCCCCCTAAATAGCGAAAAGACCCAGTACTTC
>NA|TRBJ1-4|11|TRBV30|NA
CAWSVQATQLF
TGTGCCTGGAGTGTGCAGGCCACGCAACTTTTT
>NA|TRBJ2-1|16|TRBV7-2|TRBD2
CASSSGTSGYYNEQFF
TGTGCCAGCAGCTCGGGGACTAGCGGATACTACAATGAGCAGTTCTTC
>NA|TRBJ1-1|12|TRBV28|TRBD1
CASRQGNTEAFF
TGTGCCAGCCGACAGGGGAACACTGAAGCTTTCTTT